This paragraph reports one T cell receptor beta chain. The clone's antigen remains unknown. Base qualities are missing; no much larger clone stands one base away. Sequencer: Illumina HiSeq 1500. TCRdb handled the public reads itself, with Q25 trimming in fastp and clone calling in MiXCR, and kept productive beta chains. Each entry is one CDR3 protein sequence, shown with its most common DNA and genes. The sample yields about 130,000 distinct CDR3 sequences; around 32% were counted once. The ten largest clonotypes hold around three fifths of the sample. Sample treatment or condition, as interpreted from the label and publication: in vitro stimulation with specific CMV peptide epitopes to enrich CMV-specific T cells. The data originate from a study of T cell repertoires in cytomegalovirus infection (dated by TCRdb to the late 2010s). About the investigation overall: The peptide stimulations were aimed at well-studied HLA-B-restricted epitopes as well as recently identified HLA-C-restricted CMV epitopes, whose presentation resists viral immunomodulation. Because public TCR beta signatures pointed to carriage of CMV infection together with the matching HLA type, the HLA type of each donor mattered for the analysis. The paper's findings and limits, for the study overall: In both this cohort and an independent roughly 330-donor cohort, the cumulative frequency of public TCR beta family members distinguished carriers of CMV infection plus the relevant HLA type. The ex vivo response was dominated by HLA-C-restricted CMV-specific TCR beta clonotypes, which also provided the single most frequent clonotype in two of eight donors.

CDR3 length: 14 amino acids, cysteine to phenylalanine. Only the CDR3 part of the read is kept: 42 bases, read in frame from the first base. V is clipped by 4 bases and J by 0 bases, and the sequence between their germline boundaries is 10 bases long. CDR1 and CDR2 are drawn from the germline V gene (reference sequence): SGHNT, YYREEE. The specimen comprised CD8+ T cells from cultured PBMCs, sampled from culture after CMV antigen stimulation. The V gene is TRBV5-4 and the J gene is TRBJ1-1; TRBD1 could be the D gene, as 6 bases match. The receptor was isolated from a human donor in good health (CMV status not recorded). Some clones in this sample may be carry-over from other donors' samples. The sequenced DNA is TGTGCCAGCAGCGGCAGGGACATGAACACTGAAGCTTTCTTT. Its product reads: CASSGRDMNTEAFF.